This T cell receptor (beta chain) was identified in a study of cytomegalovirus exposure and HLA in healthy donors. After removal of 0 bases from V and 2 bases from J, the junction contained 0 bases not matched to a gene. Per germline, CDR1 LGHNA and CDR2 YNFKEQ. The CDR3 consists of 15 residues. Study conclusions and caveats: Indistinguishable V segments, including TRBV6-2 and TRBV6-3, were excluded. With further analysis later on, most CMV-associated TCR beta chains appeared HLA-restricted.

This clone was observed once. The antigen is not known. Primers included in the PCR were 60 Vbeta and 13 Jbeta primers. Using immunoSEQ multiplex PCR, the repertoire was profiled, and TCRdb retains in-frame clones only, with some absent. The sample has 50,000 or so clones; roughly 80% are singletons. The chain uses TRBV4-2 and TRBJ2-7; 11 bases are shared with TRBD1. The TCR comes from a woman aged 40-49 years in good health and CMV-seropositive. Source material: PBMCs. The CDR3 here is CASSQEGQGAYEQYF. The CDR3, as DNA: TGTGCCAGCAGCCAAGAGGGACAGGGGGCCTACGAGCAGTACTTC.